The entry below gives a single T cell receptor beta chain sequence along with its context. Its antigen remains undetermined. There are no base qualities to consult, and no much larger clone falls within one base. Stable Graves' hyperthyroidism was defined as no progression to ophthalmopathy during 18 months of follow-up. The hyperthyroidism patients were between 18 and 65 years old and newly diagnosed, with a disease duration of less than 2 months. The study excluded patients with uncontrolled infections, other autoimmune diseases, pregnancy or lactation. Diagnoses were established on the basis of clinical symptoms, serum thyroxine and TRAb, thyroid ultrasound, and orbital computed tomography. Ficoll-Paque density gradient centrifugation was used to isolate PBMCs from around 10 ml of fresh peripheral blood. Total RNA was extracted with Trizol reagent, and quality was checked on an Agilent 2100 Bioanalyzer.

This specimen belongs to a study of T cells in Graves' hyperthyroidism and ophthalmopathy (dated by TCRdb to 2018 to 2020). Regarding the study in general: Peripheral blood was sampled at the time of initial diagnosis, prior to any treatment. A discovery cohort of about a hundred patients, 43 with Graves' ophthalmopathy and 57 with stable Graves' hyperthyroidism, was used to find distinguishing TCR V-J signatures. An independent validation cohort of fewer than 20 hyperthyroidism patients and 17 patients who later progressed to ophthalmopathy tested prospective prediction of ophthalmopathy. The 100 or so discovery patients were divided at random into training and test sets in a 7:3 ratio. Thyroid tissue and blood T-cell repertoires from six Graves' hyperthyroidism patients were also compared in the study. After blood sampling, hyperthyroidism patients were treated with methimazole at a starting dose of 30 mg daily, and ophthalmopathy patients were treated with high-dose intravenous methylprednisolone. The paper reports TCR Vbeta CDR3 sequencing of 135 peripheral blood samples: 40 to 45 ophthalmopathy, over 70 hyperthyroidism and approximately 17 progressor patients.

The TCR beta CDR3 regions were amplified from the RNA transcripts. For the first round of RT-PCR on the TCR CDR3, the HTBI primer set was used together with the Qiagen OneStep RT-PCR kit. The libraries were constructed in a second round of multiplex PCR and then size-selected and purified. Libraries were sequenced paired-end with 100 bp reads on an Illumina HiSeq2000. The study's processing was this. SOAPnuke was used to process the raw data, with reads discarded if the reads contained adapters or uncalled bases, had a mean Phred below 15, or lacked an exact constant-primer or identifier match. High-quality paired reads were merged with COPE v1.2.5, and unique nucleotide sequences were defined as clonotypes. Clonotypes were aligned to IMGT TRBV, TRBD and TRBJ reference segments using MiTCR v1.1. Analysis was restricted to V-J combinations with a frequency above 0.0001, which covered 99.2% of repertoires. The TCS score was defined as F50 (clonal expansion) divided by E x V (chaos), with BLOSUM62-based TCRdist calculated between CDR3 peptides within each V-J. Welch's t-statistics and random forest reduced roughly 530 V-J features to roughly 13, which were used in a naive Bayes classifier (R e1071). The Morisita-Horn index was used to measure how similar the thyroid and blood repertoires were. TCRdb reworked the public reads: Q25 trimming with fastp, MiXCR clone assembly, productive beta chains retained. Entries that share a CDR3 protein sequence are merged under the most common genes and DNA. The V and J calls come from TCRdb's annotation, not from the publication. The sample table holds 700,000 to 850,000 distinct CDR3 sequences, of which approximately 40% were seen once. Jointly, the top ten make up more than 25% of the sample.

The germline V gene (reference sequence) yields LNHDA for CDR1 and SQIVND for CDR2. After removal of 7 bases from V and 4 bases from J, the junction retains 3 bases not matched to a gene. Counted from cysteine to phenylalanine, this CDR3 has 13 amino acids. Only the CDR3 region is kept as DNA, spanning 39 bases read in frame from base 1. The paper as a whole reports these results and caveats: In validation, the model predicted progression to ophthalmopathy with approximately 69% sensitivity and over 72% specificity, a median of about 6.7 months before onset. Sample size was not statistically predetermined, and investigators were not blinded to group allocation. Most expanded thyroid clonotypes (frequency above 0.001) were also found in blood, which suggests that blood repertoires may mirror thyroid immune responses. Ophthalmopathy was separated from stable hyperthyroidism by a 13 V-J signature model, with 87.88% sensitivity and roughly 81% specificity obtained in cross-validation and 80%/75% obtained in testing.

The sequencing sample was made of blood. The chain links TRBV19 with TRBJ2-7, with 11 bases in between that match TRBD1. The clonotype was recovered from a woman aged 40 to 50 with Graves' hyperthyroidism. The nucleotide sequence is TGTGCCAGTATAGGGACAGGGGGTTACGAGCAGTACTTC. Its protein is CASIGTGGYEQYF.